The 6 T cell receptor beta chains listed next were all sequenced from one sample in a study of blood T cell repertoires in COVID-19. The repertoire was sequenced with immunoSEQ multiplex PCR; TCRdb's copy has only in-frame clones and lacks some. The sample includes approximately 670,000 clones, 85% to 90% of them seen just once. The sample taken for sequencing was peripheral blood. The source is a woman aged 18 to 35 with acute or convalescent COVID-19.

The chain carries TRBV21-1 and TRBJ1-2; the D call of TRBD1 is as the table states it, not checked on the DNA. TRBV21-1 is a documented pseudogene. The CDR3 extends over 11 amino acids. CDR3: CASTRGSGYTF. The CDR3 DNA reads as TGTGCCAGCACCAGGGGGTCTGGCTACACCTTC.

This clone has only one observation. The genes are TRBV5-5 and TRBJ2-7, with D perhaps TRBD2 (5 bases). Germline values: CDR1 SGHKS, CDR2 YYEKEE (reference sequence). V dropped 0 bases and J dropped 0 bases, with 13 bases sitting between them. The CDR3 extends over 16 amino acids. The CDR3 sequence: CASSLARSGSSYEQYF. DNA of the CDR3: TGTGCCAGCAGCTTGGCCAGGTCGGGGAGCTCCTACGAGCAGTACTTC.

The V call is TRBV6-1, the J call TRBJ2-7; a weak D match, TRBD1 (5 bases). V was clipped by 1 base and J by 5 bases, with 18 bases between them. This CDR3 is built from 16 residues. Germline loops: CDR1 MNHNS, CDR2 SASEGT. The DNA of the CDR3 is TGTGCCAGCAGTGAAGAGGCGCCAGGGCGCCCCCACGAGCAGTACTTC. Its translation is CASSEEAPGRPHEQYF.

This clone was seen a single time. The CDR3 region is CASSLPGETQYF. The CDR3, as DNA: TGTGCCAGCAGCTTACCCGGGGAGACCCAGTACTTC. The chain recombines TRBV11-3 with TRBJ2-5; D gene uncertain. Trimming removed 2 bases at V and 5 bases at J, with 6 bases between. From germline, CDR1 is SGHNT and CDR2 YENEEA. The CDR3 runs to 12 residues.

The V and J genes are TRBV5-5 and TRBJ2-1; 15 bases map to TRBD2. CDR3 length: 16 residues. CDR1 SGHKS and CDR2 YYEKEE come from the germline V gene (reference sequence). The V segment lost 4 bases and the J segment 9 bases; nucleotides outside the gene matches: 8. CDR3 sequence: CASSQGLAGGFGEQFF. The CDR3 DNA follows: TGTGCCAGCAGCCAGGGACTAGCGGGGGGTTTTGGTGAGCAGTTCTTC.

The rearrangement uses TRBV19 and TRBJ1-1; D possibly corresponds to TRBD1 (6 bases). V was pared by 5 bases and J by 1 base, with 17 bases between. This CDR3 comprises 16 residues. The germline V gene has CDR1 LNHDA and CDR2 SQIVND (reference sequence). DNA of the CDR3: TGTGCCAGTAGTTCCGCACCTGGGACAACGAACACTGAAGCTTTCTTT. It yields the protein CASSSAPGTTNTEAFF.